Listed below are T cell receptor beta chains from one sample, sequenced in a study of identical twins. TCRdb passed the 5' RACE reads through MiXCR, listing each CDR3 protein once. The sample lists around 200,000 distinct CDR3 sequences; approximately 9% were seen once. The sample comprised memory (CD45RO+) T cells sorted from blood. These receptors originate from a woman younger than 35 in good health. The CDR3 runs from the conserved cysteine through the conserved F or W. The order of the fields is D gene, J gene, V gene, CDR3 length, clone size, CDR3 DNA, CDR3 protein. A D gene is named only where the DNA matches it firmly. For some rows the clone size is stated as once, few or many, or as a class when expanded; others skip it.

>TRBD1|TRBJ2-6|TRBV12-3/TRBV12-4|15|many
TGTGCCAGCAGACGGACAGGGGTCGGGGCCAACGTCCTGACTTTC
CASRRTGVGANVLTF
>NA|TRBJ2-1|TRBV12-3/TRBV12-4|16|many
TGTGCCAGCAGTTTAACCCCCCGGATCTCCTACAATGAGCAGTTCTTC
CASSLTPRISYNEQFF
>TRBD1|TRBJ1-4|TRBV5-1|17|NA
TGCGCCAGCAGCTTCCTACTGGACAGGAAGGCTAATGAAAAACTGTTTTTT
CASSFLLDRKANEKLFF
>NA|TRBJ2-7|TRBV6-5|12|few
TGTGCCAGCAGTCCATCGACCCAGGACTACTCCTTC
CASSPSTQDYSF
>NA|TRBJ2-2|TRBV7-2|14|NA
TGTGCCAGCAGCCCCATAGTAGGAGGTGGGGAGCTGTTTTTT
CASSPIVGGGELFF
>TRBD2|TRBJ2-1|TRBV7-3|17|few
TGTGCCAGCAGCTTGGACTCATCTAGCGGGGGCCACAATGAGCAGTTCTTC
CASSLDSSSGGHNEQFF
>NA|TRBJ2-1|TRBV12-3/TRBV12-4|14|many
TGTGCCAGCAGTTTTCACTACCCCTACAATGAGCAGTTCTTC
CASSFHYPYNEQFF
>TRBD2|TRBJ2-4|TRBV5-6|14|many
TGTGCCAGCAGCTTGGGTACTAGCGGGGGGGTTCAGTACTTC
CASSLGTSGGVQYF
>TRBD2|TRBJ2-3|TRBV5-1|15|NA
TGCGCCAGCAGCTTGGCGACTAGCATAAGAGATACGCAGTATTTT
CASSLATSIRDTQYF
>TRBD2|TRBJ2-1|TRBV19|16|NA
TGTGCCAGTAGCTACTCAACCGGGACTAGCGGGGCCTTCAGGCTCTTC
CASSYSTGTSGAFRLF
>NA|TRBJ2-7|TRBV5-6|14|NA
TGTGCCAGCAGCTTGAGCAGTGCTCCCTACGAGCAGTACTTC
CASSLSSAPYEQYF
>NA|TRBJ1-2|TRBV9|14|few
TGTGCCAGCAGCGTAGGGACAGTTTCTGGCGGCTACACCTTC
CASSVGTVSGGYTF
>TRBD2|TRBJ2-1|TRBV19|15|NA
TGTGCCACCTCGGGGGGAACTAGCGGGAGAAATGAGCAGTTCTTC
CATSGGTSGRNEQFF
>TRBD2|TRBJ2-5|TRBV12-3/TRBV12-4|15|few
TGTGCCAGCACTACCGGGACTAGCGGAGGAGAGACCCAGTACTTC
CASTTGTSGGETQYF
>TRBD2|TRBJ2-1|TRBV7-2|17|few
TGTGCCAGCAGCGATCCGGGACTAGCGATTTCCTACAATGAGCAGTTCTTC
CASSDPGLAISYNEQFF
>TRBD2|TRBJ2-5|TRBV3-1|16|few
TGTGCCAGCAGCCAAGATCGAATAGCGGGGCAAGAGACCCAGTACTTC
CASSQDRIAGQETQYF
>TRBD2|TRBJ2-1|TRBV20-1|14|many
TGCAGTGCTTGCGGGAGAAGAAGGTACAATGAGCAGTTCTTC
CSACGRRRYNEQFF
>NA|TRBJ2-7|TRBV4-1|14|few
TGCGCCAGCAGCCAGGTCATGGCGGCTCGCGAGCAGTACTTC
CASSQVMAAREQYF
>NA|TRBJ2-1|TRBV6-1|14|few
TGTGCCAGCAGTGACCTCTTAGGGGGTAATGAGCAGTTCTTC
CASSDLLGGNEQFF
>NA|TRBJ1-1|TRBV7-2|13|NA
TGTGCCAGCAGCGAAACGAGGGGGACTGAAGCTTTCTTT
CASSETRGTEAFF
>NA|TRBJ1-1|TRBV20-1|14|many
TGCAGTGCTAGAGAGGGTCACTCGGGCACTGAAGCTTTCTTT
CSAREGHSGTEAFF
>TRBD1|TRBJ1-1|TRBV5-1|16|NA
TGCGCCAGCAGCCGACAGGGGGTATCTATGAACACTGAAGCTTTCTTT
CASSRQGVSMNTEAFF
>NA|TRBJ2-3|TRBV20-1|14|NA
TGCAGTGCTAGTTTTTTCGCTAGCACAGATACGCAGTATTTT
CSASFFASTDTQYF